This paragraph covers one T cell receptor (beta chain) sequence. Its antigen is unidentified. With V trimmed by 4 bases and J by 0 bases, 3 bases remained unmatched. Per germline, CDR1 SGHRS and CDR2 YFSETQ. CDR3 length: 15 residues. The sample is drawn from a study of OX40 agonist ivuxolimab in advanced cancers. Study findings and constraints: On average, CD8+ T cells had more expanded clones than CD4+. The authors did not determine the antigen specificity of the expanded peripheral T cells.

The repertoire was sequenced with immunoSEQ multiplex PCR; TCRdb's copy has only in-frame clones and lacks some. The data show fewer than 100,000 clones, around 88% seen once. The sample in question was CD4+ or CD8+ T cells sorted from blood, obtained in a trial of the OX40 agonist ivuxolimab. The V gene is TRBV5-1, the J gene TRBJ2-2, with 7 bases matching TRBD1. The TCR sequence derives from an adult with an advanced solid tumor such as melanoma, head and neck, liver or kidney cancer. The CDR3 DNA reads TGCGCCAGCAGCCTGGACAGGACGAACACCGGGGAGCTGTTTTTT. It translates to CASSLDRTNTGELFF.